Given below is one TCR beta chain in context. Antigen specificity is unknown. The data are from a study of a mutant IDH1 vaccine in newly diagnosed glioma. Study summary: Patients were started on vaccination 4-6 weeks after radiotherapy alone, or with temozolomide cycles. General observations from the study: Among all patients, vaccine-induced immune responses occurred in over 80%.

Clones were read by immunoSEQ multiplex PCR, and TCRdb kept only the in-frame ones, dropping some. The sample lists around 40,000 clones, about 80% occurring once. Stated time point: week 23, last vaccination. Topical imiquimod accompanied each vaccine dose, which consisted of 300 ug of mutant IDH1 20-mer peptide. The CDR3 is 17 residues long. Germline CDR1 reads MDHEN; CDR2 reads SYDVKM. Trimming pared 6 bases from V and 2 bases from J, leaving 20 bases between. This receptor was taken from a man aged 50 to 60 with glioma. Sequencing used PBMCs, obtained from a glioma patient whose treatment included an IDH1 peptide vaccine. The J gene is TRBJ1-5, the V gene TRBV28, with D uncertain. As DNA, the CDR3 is TGTGCCAGCAGGTACCCCGGACCGGTCGCGGGCAATCAGCCCCAGCATTTT. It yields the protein CASRYPGPVAGNQPQHF.